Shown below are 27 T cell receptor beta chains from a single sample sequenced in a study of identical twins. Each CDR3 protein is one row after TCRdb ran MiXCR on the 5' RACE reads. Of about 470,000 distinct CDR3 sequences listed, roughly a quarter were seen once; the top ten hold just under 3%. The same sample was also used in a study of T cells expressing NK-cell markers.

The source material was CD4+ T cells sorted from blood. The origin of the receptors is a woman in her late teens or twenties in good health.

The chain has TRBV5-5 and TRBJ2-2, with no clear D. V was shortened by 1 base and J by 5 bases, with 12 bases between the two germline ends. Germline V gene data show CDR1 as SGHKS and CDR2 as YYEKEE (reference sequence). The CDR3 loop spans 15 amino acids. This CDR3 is CASSLRSQLTGELFF. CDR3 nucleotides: TGTGCCAGCAGCTTGAGAAGCCAGCTAACCGGGGAGCTGTTTTTT.

CDR3 in DNA: TGTGCCAGCAGCAGAGGGACTAGCGTCGATACGCAGTATTTT. It specifies CASSRGTSVDTQYF. The V call is TRBV9, the J call TRBJ2-3; 10 bases are a match to TRBD2. The trim removed 4 bases at V and 6 bases at J, leaving 5 bases unmatched. The CDR3 spans 14 residues. Germline lookup yields CDR1 SGDLS and CDR2 YYNGEE.

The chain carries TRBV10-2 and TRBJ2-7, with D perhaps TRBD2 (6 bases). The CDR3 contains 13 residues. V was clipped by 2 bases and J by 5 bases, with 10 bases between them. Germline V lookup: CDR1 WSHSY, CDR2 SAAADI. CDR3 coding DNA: TGCGCCAGCAGTGAGACTAGCTTCCACGAGCAGTACTTC. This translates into CASSETSFHEQYF.

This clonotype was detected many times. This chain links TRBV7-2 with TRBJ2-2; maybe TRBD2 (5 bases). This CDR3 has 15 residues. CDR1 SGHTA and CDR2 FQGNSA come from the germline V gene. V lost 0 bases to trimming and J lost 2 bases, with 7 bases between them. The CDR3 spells CASSLAWTNTGELFF. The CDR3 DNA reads TGTGCCAGCAGCTTAGCGTGGACTAACACCGGGGAGCTGTTTTTT.

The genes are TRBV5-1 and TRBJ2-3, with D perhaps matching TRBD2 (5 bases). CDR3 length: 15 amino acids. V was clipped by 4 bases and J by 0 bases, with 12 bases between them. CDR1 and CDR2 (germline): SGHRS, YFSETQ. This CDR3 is CASSHRGASTDTQYF. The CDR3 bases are TGCGCCAGCAGCCATCGGGGAGCTAGCACAGATACGCAGTATTTT. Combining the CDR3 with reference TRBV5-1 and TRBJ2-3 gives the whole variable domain KAGVTQTPRYLIKTRGQQVTLSCSPISGHRSVSWYQQTPGQGLQFLFEYFSETQRNKGNFPGRFSGRQFSNSRSEMNVSTLELGDSALYLCASSHRGASTDTQYFGPGTRLTVL.

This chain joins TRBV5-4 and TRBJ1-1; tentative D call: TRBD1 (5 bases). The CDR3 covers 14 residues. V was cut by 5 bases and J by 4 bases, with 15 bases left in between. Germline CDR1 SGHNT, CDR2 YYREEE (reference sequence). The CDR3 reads CASSWTGGSTEAFF. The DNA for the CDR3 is TGTGCCAGCAGTTGGACCGGGGGGAGCACTGAAGCTTTCTTT.

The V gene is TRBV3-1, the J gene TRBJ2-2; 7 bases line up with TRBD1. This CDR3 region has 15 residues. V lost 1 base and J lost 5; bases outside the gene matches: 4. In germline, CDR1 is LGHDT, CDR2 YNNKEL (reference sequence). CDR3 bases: TGTGCCAGCAGCCAAGGACAGGGAAGGACCGGGGAGCTGTTTTTT. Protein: CASSQGQGRTGELFF.

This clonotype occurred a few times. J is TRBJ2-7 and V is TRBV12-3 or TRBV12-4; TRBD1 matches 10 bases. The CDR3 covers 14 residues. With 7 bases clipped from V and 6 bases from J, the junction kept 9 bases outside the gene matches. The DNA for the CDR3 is TGTGCCAGCACCCCGGGACAGGGGCCCTCCGAGCAGTACTTC. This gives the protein CASTPGQGPSEQYF.

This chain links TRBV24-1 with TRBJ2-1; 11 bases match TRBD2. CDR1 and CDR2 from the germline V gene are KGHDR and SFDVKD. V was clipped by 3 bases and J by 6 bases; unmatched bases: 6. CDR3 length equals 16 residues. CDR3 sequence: CATSDPRLAGSNEQFF. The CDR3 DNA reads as TGTGCCACCAGTGATCCCCGACTAGCGGGGAGCAATGAGCAGTTCTTC.

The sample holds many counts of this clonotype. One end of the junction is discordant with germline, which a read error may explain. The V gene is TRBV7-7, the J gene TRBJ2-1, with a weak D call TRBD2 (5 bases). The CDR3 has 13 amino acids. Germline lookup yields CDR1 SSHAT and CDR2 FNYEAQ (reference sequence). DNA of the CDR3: TGTGCTAGCAGCACCCGAGGGTCGGGTGAGCAGTTCTTC. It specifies CASSTRGSGEQFF.

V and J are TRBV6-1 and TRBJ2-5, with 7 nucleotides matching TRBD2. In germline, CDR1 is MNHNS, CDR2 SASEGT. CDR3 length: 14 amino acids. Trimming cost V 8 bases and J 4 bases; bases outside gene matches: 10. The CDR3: CASLLAGVRETQYF. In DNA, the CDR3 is TGTGCCAGCCTCCTCGCGGGGGTGCGAGAGACCCAGTACTTC.

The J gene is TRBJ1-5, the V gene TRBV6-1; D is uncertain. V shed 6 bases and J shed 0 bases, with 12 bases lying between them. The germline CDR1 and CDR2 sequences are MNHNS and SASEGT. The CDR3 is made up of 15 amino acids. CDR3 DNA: TGTGCCAGCAGCGACCTGACGGGTAGCAATCAGCCCCAGCATTTT. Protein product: CASSDLTGSNQPQHF.

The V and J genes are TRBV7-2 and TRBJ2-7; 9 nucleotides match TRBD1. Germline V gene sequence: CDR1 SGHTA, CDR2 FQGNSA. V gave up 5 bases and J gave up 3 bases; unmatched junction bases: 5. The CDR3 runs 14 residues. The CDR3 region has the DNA TGTGCCAGCAGCACACGACAGGGGGTCTACGAGCAGTACTTC. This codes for CASSTRQGVYEQYF.

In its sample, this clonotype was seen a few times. The CDR3 DNA is TGCAGTGCTAGTACTATAGGGGATGGAAATGAGCAGTTCTTC. Its translation: CSASTIGDGNEQFF. The V and J genes are TRBV20-1 and TRBJ2-1; TRBD1 might be the D (5 bases). Germline assignment: CDR1 DFQATT and CDR2 SNEGSKA (reference sequence). V was pared by 3 bases and J by 7 bases, with 16 bases between. The CDR3 runs to 14 residues.

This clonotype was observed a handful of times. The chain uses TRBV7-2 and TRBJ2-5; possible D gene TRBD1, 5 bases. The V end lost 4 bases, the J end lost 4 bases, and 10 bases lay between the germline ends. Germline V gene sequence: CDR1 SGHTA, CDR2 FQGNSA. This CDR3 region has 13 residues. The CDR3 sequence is CASSSRVVETQYF. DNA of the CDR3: TGTGCCAGCAGCTCCAGGGTGGTAGAGACCCAGTACTTC.

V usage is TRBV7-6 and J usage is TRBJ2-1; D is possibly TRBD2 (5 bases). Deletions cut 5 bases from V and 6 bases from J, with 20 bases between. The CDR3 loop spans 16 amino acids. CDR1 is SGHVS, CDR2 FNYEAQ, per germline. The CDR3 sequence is CASSRAALARVNEQFF. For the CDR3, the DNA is TGTGCCAGCAGCCGCGCGGCCCTAGCTCGGGTCAATGAGCAGTTCTTC.

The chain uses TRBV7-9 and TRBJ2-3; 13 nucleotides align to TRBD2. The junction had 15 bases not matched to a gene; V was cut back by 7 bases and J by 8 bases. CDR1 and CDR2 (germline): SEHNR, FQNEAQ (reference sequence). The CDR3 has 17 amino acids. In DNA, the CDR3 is TGTGCCAGCACCATTTCCAGGACTAGCGGGAGTAAGGGTACGCAGTATTTT. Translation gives CASTISRTSGSKGTQYF.

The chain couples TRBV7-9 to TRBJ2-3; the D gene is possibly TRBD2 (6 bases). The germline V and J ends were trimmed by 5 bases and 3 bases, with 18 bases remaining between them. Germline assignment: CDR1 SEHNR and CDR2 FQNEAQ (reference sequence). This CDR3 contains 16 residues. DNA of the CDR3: TGTGCCAGCAGCGATGAGACGGGGACTTTTACAGATACGCAGTATTTT. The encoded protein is CASSDETGTFTDTQYF.

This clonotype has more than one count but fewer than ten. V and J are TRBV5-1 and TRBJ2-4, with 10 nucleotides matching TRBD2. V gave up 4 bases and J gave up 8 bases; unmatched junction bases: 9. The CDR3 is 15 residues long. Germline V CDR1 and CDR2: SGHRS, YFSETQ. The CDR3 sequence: CASSEEGSGRYIQYF. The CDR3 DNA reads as TGCGCCAGCAGCGAGGAGGGTAGCGGGAGGTACATTCAGTACTTC.

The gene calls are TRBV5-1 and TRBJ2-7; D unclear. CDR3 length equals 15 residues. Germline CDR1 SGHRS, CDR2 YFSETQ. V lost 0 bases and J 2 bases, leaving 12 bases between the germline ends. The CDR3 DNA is TGCGCCAGCAGCTTGGGCCAGGACGCGACCTACGAGCAGTACTTC. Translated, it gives CASSLGQDATYEQYF.

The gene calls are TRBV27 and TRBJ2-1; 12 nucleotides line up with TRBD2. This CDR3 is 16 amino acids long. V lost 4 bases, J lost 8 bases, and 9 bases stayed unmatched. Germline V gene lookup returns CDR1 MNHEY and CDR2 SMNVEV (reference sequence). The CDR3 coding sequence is TGTGCCAGCAGTTCCTTGACTAGCGGGAGATGGGATGAGCAGTTCTTC. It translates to CASSSLTSGRWDEQFF.

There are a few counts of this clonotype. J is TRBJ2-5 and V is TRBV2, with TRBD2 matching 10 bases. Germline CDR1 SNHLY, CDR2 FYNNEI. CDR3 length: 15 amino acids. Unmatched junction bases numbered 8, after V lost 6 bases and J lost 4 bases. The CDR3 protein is CASRGNRLAGETQYF. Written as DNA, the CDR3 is TGTGCCAGCAGAGGGAATCGACTAGCGGGAGAGACCCAGTACTTC.

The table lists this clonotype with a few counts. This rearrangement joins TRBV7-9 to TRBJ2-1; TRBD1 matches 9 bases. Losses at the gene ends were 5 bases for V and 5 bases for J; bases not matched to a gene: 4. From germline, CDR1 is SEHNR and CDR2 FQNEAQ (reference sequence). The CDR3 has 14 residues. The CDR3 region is CASSGQGQHNEQFF. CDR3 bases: TGTGCCAGCAGCGGACAGGGGCAACACAATGAGCAGTTCTTC.

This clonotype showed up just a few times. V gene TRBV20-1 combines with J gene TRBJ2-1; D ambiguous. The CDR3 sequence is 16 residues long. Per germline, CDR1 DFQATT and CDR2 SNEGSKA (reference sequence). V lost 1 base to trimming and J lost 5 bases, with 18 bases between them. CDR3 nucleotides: TGCAGTGCTAGAGGTACTGGCGGTACTCCTCACAATGAGCAGTTCTTC. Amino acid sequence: CSARGTGGTPHNEQFF.

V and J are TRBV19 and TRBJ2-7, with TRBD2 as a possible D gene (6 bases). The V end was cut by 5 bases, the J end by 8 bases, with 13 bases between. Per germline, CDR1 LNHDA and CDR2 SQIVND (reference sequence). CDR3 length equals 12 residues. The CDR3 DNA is TGTGCCAGTAGTCTCCAGGAGGGCCAGCAGTACTTC. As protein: CASSLQEGQQYF.

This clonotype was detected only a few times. The CDR3 is CASSATGVIGETQYF. The CDR3 nucleotides read TGTGCCAGCAGCGCAACCGGGGTAATCGGGGAGACCCAGTACTTC. This chain connects TRBV11-2 to TRBJ2-5; TRBD2 might be the D (5 bases). From germline, CDR1 is SGHAT and CDR2 FQNNGV. This CDR3 contains 15 residues. With 5 bases removed from V and 5 bases from J, the gap between germline ends came to 18 bases. Full variable domain (remainder filled in from reference TRBV11-2 and TRBJ2-5): EAGVAQSPRYKIIEKRQSVAFWCNPISGHATLYWYQQILGQGPKLLIQFQNNGVVDDSQLPKDRFSAERLKGVDSTLKIQPAKLEDSAVYLCASSATGVIGETQYFGPGTRLLVL.

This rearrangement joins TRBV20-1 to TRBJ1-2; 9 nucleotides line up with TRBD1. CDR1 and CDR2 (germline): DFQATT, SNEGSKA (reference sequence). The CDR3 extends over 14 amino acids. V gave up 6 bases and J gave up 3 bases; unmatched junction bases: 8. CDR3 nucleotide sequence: TGCAGTGCGCCCCGACAGGGGGGAGACTATGGCTACACCTTC. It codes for CSAPRQGGDYGYTF.